Presented here are 5 T cell receptor beta chains from one specimen sequenced in a study of OX40 agonist ivuxolimab in advanced cancers. The library was obtained by the immunoSEQ multiplex PCR assay. The immuneACCESS repertoire file appears here via TCRdb, limited to in-frame rearrangements. These files lack a portion of the clones; in checked studies, under half of the deficit traces to unresolved V genes, and the cause of the others is not known. The sample table records 50,000 to 65,000 clones; 87% of these occur just once. The top ten hold around 0.78% of the sample. Here the sequenced sample was CD4+ or CD8+ T cells sorted from blood, taken in a trial of the OX40 agonist ivuxolimab. The receptors were sampled from an adult with an advanced solid tumor such as melanoma, head and neck, liver or kidney cancer.

The V call is TRBV11-2, the J call TRBJ2-1; D ambiguous. V was clipped by 1 base and J by 6 bases, with 4 bases between them. The CDR3 contains 12 residues. Germline assignment: CDR1 SGHAT and CDR2 FQNNGV. CDR3 loop: CASSLGFNEQFF. Written as DNA, the CDR3 is TGTGCCAGCAGCTTAGGATTCAATGAGCAGTTCTTC.

The genes are TRBV7-3 and TRBJ1-5; D may be TRBD1 (5 bases). V was shortened by 0 bases and J by 2 bases, with 8 bases between the two germline ends. Germline loops: CDR1 SGHTA, CDR2 FQGTGA. The CDR3 runs to 15 residues. The CDR3, as DNA: TGTGCCAGCAGCTTAACAGGGGTCCGCAATCAGCCCCAGCATTTT. Encoded protein: CASSLTGVRNQPQHF.

This chain uses TRBV16 with TRBJ1-1, with 9 bases that match TRBD1. Germline-derived CDR1 and CDR2 are KGHSY and FQNENV. V gave up 5 bases and J gave up 5 bases; unmatched junction bases: 9. The CDR3 is 15 amino acids. CDR3: CASSVGTGRRTEAFF. CDR3 in DNA: TGTGCCAGCAGCGTTGGGACAGGGCGGCGAACTGAAGCTTTCTTT.

In regard to this clone: This specimen includes other DNA sequences encoding the same CDR3. This chain connects TRBV5-1 to TRBJ2-7; TRBD2 aligns across 7 bases. With 0 bases clipped from V and 7 bases from J, the junction kept 1 base outside the gene matches. The CDR3 is 12 amino acids. Germline lookup yields CDR1 SGHRS and CDR2 YFSETQ. The CDR3 is CASSLAGGEQYF. The DNA of the CDR3 is TGCGCCAGCAGCTTGGCCGGGGGGGAGCAGTACTTC. Supplemented by reference TRBV5-1 and TRBJ2-7, the full variable domain reads KAGVTQTPRYLIKTRGQQVTLSCSPISGHRSVSWYQQTPGQGLQFLFEYFSETQRNKGNFPGRFSGRQFSNSRSEMNVSTLELGDSALYLCASSLAGGEQYFGPGTRLTVT.

The chain is built from TRBV5-6 and TRBJ2-7, with 7 bases lining up with TRBD1. The CDR3 totals 17 residues. V dropped 3 bases and J dropped 2; count of bases not matched to a gene: 14. CDR1 and CDR2 (germline): SGHDT, YYEEEE. The CDR3 DNA reads as TGTGCCAGCAGCTCTCCGGAGAGGGACAGCCATCCCTACGAGCAGTACTTC. It yields the protein CASSSPERDSHPYEQYF.